This record covers a single TCR beta chain. These data are taken from a study of radiation and T cells in renal cell carcinoma. TCRdb's copy holds only in-frame clones and misses some; the assay was immunoSEQ multiplex PCR. The sample yields under 200,000 clones, about 85% seen once. CDR3 size: 15 residues. V lost 2 bases to trimming and J lost 6 bases; unmatched junction nucleotides: 6. Germline V gene lookup returns CDR1 SGHAT and CDR2 FQNNGV. Time point denoted: blood 4 weeks post-SBRT, at nephrectomy. Treatment reported: 15 Gy SBRT to primary tumor, nephrectomy 4 weeks later. The sequence came from a woman in her forties or fifties with renal cell carcinoma. The specimen was blood, collected from a patient whose treatment included radiotherapy and nephrectomy. The chain recombines TRBV11-2 with TRBJ2-2; 7 bases line up with TRBD2. DNA of the CDR3: TGTGCCAGCAGCTTATTTGCGGGGGAAGCCGGGGAGCTGTTTTTT. This encodes CASSLFAGEAGELFF.